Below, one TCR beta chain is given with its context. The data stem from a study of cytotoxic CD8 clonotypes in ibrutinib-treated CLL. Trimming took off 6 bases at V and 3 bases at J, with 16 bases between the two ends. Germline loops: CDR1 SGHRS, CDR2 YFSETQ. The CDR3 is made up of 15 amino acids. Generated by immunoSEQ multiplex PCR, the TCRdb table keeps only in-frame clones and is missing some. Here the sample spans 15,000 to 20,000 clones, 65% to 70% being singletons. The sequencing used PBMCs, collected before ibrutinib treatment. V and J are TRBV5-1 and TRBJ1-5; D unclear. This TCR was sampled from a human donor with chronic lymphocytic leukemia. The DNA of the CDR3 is TGCGCCAGCACCAAGACGGGAAGATCCAATCAGCCCCAGCATTTT. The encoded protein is CASTKTGRSNQPQHF.